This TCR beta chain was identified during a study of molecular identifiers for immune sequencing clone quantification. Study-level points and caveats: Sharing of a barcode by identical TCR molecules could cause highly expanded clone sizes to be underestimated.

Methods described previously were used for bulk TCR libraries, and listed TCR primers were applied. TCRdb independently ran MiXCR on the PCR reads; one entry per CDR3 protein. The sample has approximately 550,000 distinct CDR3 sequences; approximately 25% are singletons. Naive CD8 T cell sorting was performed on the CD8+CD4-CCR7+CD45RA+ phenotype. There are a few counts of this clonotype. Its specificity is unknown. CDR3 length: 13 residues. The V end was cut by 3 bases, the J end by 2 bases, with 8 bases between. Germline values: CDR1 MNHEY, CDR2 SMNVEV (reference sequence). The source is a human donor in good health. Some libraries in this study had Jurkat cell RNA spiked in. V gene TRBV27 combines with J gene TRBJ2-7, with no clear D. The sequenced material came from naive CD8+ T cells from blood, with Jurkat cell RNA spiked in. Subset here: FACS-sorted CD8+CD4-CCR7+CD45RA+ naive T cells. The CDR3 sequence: CASSFRSAYEQYF. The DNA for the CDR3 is TGTGCCAGCAGTTTCCGATCCGCCTACGAGCAGTACTTC.